One sample yielded the 13 T cell receptor beta chains listed below, sequenced in a study of T cells in Graves' hyperthyroidism and ophthalmopathy. The CDR3 regions of TCR beta were amplified from RNA transcripts. RT-PCR in the first round (using the HTBI primer set) targeted the TCR CDR3. TCRdb redid the calling of the multiplex PCR reads with MiXCR, one entry per CDR3 protein. The data hold over 650,000 distinct CDR3 sequences, with 40% to 55% observed a single time. Specimen: peripheral blood or thyroid tissue (not recorded which). Source of these receptors: an adult man with Graves' disease, either hyperthyroidism or ophthalmopathy (not recorded which).

The V and J genes are TRBV7-2 and TRBJ2-5; 7 nucleotides match TRBD1. Germline V gene lookup returns CDR1 SGHTA and CDR2 FQGNSA. The CDR3 loop spans 16 amino acids. V lost 5 bases and J lost 0; bases outside the gene matches: 9. The chain's CDR3 is CASSRPRDSNQETQYF. In DNA form, the CDR3 reads TGTGCCAGCAGCCGGCCCCGGGACAGCAACCAAGAGACCCAGTACTTC.

This rearrangement joins TRBV19 to TRBJ2-5; TRBD2 aligns across 11 bases. This CDR3 is built from 15 residues. Germline trimming cut 7 bases from V and 5 bases from J; bases unmatched to any gene: 9. CDR1 and CDR2 (germline): LNHDA, SQIVND (reference sequence). This CDR3 is CASTEGLAGWETQYF. CDR3 bases: TGTGCCAGTACCGAAGGACTAGCGGGTTGGGAGACCCAGTACTTC.

The chain uses TRBV30 and TRBJ1-1; no firm D call. Germline V gene sequence: CDR1 GTSNPN, CDR2 SVGIG (reference sequence). The CDR3 loop spans 13 amino acids. V was pared by 0 bases and J by 0 bases, with 5 bases between. CDR3 sequence reads: CAWSVPVNTEAFF. The DNA for the CDR3 is TGTGCCTGGAGTGTCCCCGTGAACACTGAAGCTTTCTTT.

V is TRBV20-1 and J is TRBJ1-5; D uncertain. The germline V and J ends were trimmed by 2 bases and 8 bases, with 13 bases remaining between them. Germline V gene lookup returns CDR1 DFQATT and CDR2 SNEGSKA (reference sequence). The CDR3 spans 13 residues. The CDR3 region has the DNA TGCAGTGCTAGATCGACGGTGTGGGAGCCCCAGCATTTT. Translated: CSARSTVWEPQHF.

V usage is TRBV21-1 and J usage is TRBJ2-7; the table's D call, TRBD2, has no DNA check behind it. TRBV21-1 is a pseudogene segment. The CDR3 has 13 residues. The chain's CDR3 is CASRNGGAYEQYF. The DNA for the CDR3 is TGTGCCAGCAGAAACGGAGGGGCCTACGAGCAGTACTTC.

This clonotype was recorded at least ten times. CDR3 nucleotide sequence: TGCGCCAGCAGCTTGGGAGGACCGAATCAGCCCCAGCATTTT. It encodes CASSLGGPNQPQHF. The V and J genes are TRBV5-1 and TRBJ1-5; D is undetermined. The CDR3 extends over 14 amino acids. V lost 0 bases and J lost 4, with 8 bases in between. Germline V gene sequence: CDR1 SGHRS, CDR2 YFSETQ. Full variable domain (outside the CDR3, taken from reference TRBV5-1 and TRBJ1-5): KAGVTQTPRYLIKTRGQQVTLSCSPISGHRSVSWYQQTPGQGLQFLFEYFSETQRNKGNFPGRFSGRQFSNSRSEMNVSTLELGDSALYLCASSLGGPNQPQHFGDGTRLSIL.

V is TRBV7-4 and J is TRBJ1-5; a weak D match, TRBD1 (5 bases). The V end lost 5 bases, the J end lost 4 bases, and 18 bases lay between the germline ends. This CDR3 region has 16 residues. Germline-derived CDR1 and CDR2 are SGHVT and SQSDAQ. For the CDR3, the DNA is TGTGCCAGCAGCCAAGTTATGGAAGGGACTAATCAGCCCCAGCATTTT. It specifies CASSQVMEGTNQPQHF. The full variable domain, its missing parts supplied by reference TRBV7-4 and TRBJ1-5, is GAGVSQSPRYKVAKRGRDVALRCDSISGHVTLYWYRQTLGQGSEVLTYSQSDAQRDKSGRPSGRFSAERPERSVSTLKIQRTEQGDSAVYLCASSQVMEGTNQPQHFGDGTRLSIL.

About this clonotype itself: Possible read error: a much larger clone is one base away. This likely comes from a read error, as the CDR3 has no conserved phenylalanine or tryptophan at its end. The chain joins TRBV15 to TRBJ1-1, with D possibly being TRBD1 (6 bases). Germline CDR1 is LNHNV and CDR2 is YYDKDF (reference sequence). The germline V and J ends were trimmed by 0 bases and 0 bases, with 11 bases remaining between them. The CDR3 has 16 residues. CDR3 protein: CATSRDKRDMNTEAFL. In nucleotides, the CDR3 is TGTGCCACCAGCAGAGATAAGCGGGACATGAACACTGAAGCTTTCCTT.

The CDR3 sequence is CASSSWGAGYGYTF. The CDR3 DNA sequence: TGTGCCAGCAGTTCGTGGGGGGCGGGCTATGGCTACACCTTC. The chain joins TRBV12-3 or TRBV12-4 to TRBJ1-2, with a possible D match to TRBD1 (6 bases). Trimming cost V 4 bases and J 4 bases, with 13 bases left between them. This CDR3 contains 14 residues.

This chain links TRBV6-5 with TRBJ1-2; D perhaps matches TRBD1 (6 bases). This CDR3 spans 15 amino acids. CDR1 and CDR2 from the germline V gene are MNHEY and SVGAGI. V was trimmed by 0 bases and J by 2 bases, leaving 10 bases between them. The CDR3 protein is CASSYSGQRNYGYTF. The CDR3 bases are TGTGCCAGCAGTTACTCCGGACAGAGAAACTATGGCTACACCTTC.

This clonotype was counted at least ten times. The chain carries TRBV29-1 and TRBJ1-2; 9 bases align to TRBD1. With V trimmed by 7 bases and J by 8 bases, 8 bases remained unmatched. Germline values: CDR1 SQVTM, CDR2 ANQGSEA. CDR3 length equals 12 residues. The CDR3 spells CSARTGALGYTF. In DNA, the CDR3 is TGCAGCGCTCGGACAGGGGCATTGGGCTACACCTTC.

The chain couples TRBV2 to TRBJ2-5; no clear D gene. V lost 7 bases, J lost 1 base, and 19 bases lay in between. This CDR3 has 16 amino acids. Germline CDR1 is SNHLY and CDR2 is FYNNEI. The CDR3, as DNA: TGTGCCAGCAATCGGCCGAGGACGGGTGCCCAAGAGACCCAGTACTTC. Its protein product is CASNRPRTGAQETQYF.

The rearrangement links TRBV10-3 to TRBJ2-7; TRBD2 matches at 8 bases. The CDR3 extends over 14 amino acids. The junction had 4 bases not matched to a gene; V was cut back by 0 bases and J by 6 bases. Germline values: CDR1 ENHRY, CDR2 SYGVKD. CDR3 protein: CAISESGGLAEQYF. The CDR3 DNA reads as TGTGCCATCAGTGAGTCCGGCGGACTAGCCGAGCAGTACTTC.